A selection of T cell receptor beta chains follows, all from one sample in a study of shared T cell receptors in the human thymus. Produced via immunoSEQ multiplex PCR; TCRdb's table is partial and in-frame only. The sample holds about 660,000 clones, 87% seen once. The same data also contributed to another study, on human thymus T cells.

Sequencing was carried out using thymocytes. These receptors came from a boy less than two years old with a congenital heart defect. The CDR3 runs from the conserved cysteine through the conserved F or W. D genes are given only for firm matches. Clone size appears in some rows only: once, few, many, or a class for an expanded clone.

v_call	d_call	j_call	clone_size	cdr3_aa	cdr3_nt
TRBV27	TRBD1	TRBJ1-5	-	CASSNRGPNQPQHF	TGTGCCAGCAGTAACAGGGGACCCAATCAGCCCCAGCATTTT
TRBV4-1	TRBD1	TRBJ1-2	-	CASSQARRGQDGYTF	TGCGCCAGCAGCCAAGCTAGGAGGGGGCAGGATGGCTACACCTTC
TRBV14	-	TRBJ2-2	few	CASSQDRAGQNTGELFF	TGTGCCAGCAGCCAAGATCGGGCAGGGCAGAACACCGGGGAGCTGTTTTTT
TRBV6-6	-	TRBJ2-7	few	CASSSVVRVSYEQYF	TGTGCCAGCAGTTCGGTCGTCAGGGTCTCCTACGAGCAGTACTTC
TRBV5-5	-	TRBJ2-1	-	CASSLDSLNYNEQFF	TGTGCCAGCAGCCTAGACAGCCTGAATTACAATGAGCAGTTCTTC
TRBV27	-	TRBJ2-7	-	CASRIAGGGGYEQYF	TGTGCCAGCAGAATCGCCGGGGGAGGGGGCTACGAGCAGTACTTC
TRBV10-3	-	TRBJ1-3	-	CAISESGAREAGNTIYF	TGTGCCATCAGTGAGTCGGGGGCCAGGGAAGCCGGAAACACCATATATTTT
TRBV28	-	TRBJ2-7	-	CASPNSVGGPGSYEQYF	TGTGCCAGTCCGAATAGCGTCGGGGGGCCAGGGTCCTACGAGCAGTACTTC
TRBV28	TRBD2	TRBJ2-7	-	CASSCKSTPLYQSGIGYEQYF	TGTGCCAGCAGTTGCAAAAGTACCCCGCTTTACCAAAGCGGGATCGGATACGAGCAGTACTTC
TRBV9	TRBD2	TRBJ2-3	-	CASSLPAGGERDTQYF	TGTGCCAGCAGCCTCCCCGCGGGGGGGGAACGGGATACGCAGTATTTT
TRBV6-6	-	TRBJ2-7	-	CASSYGGGQDHF	TGTGCCAGCAGTTACGGCGGGGGACAGGATCACTTC
TRBV27	-	TRBJ2-2	-	CASSIGGSENTGELFF	TGTGCCAGCAGTATTGGGGGGAGCGAGAACACCGGGGAGCTGTTTTTT
TRBV6-5	-	TRBJ1-1	-	CASSYDRNTEAFF	TGTGCCAGCAGTTACGACAGGAACACTGAAGCTTTCTTT
TRBV2	-	TRBJ1-1	-	CASSEAPNTEAFF	TGTGCCAGCAGTGAGGCCCCGAACACTGAAGCTTTCTTT
TRBV7-9	-	TRBJ2-7	-	CASSRTGSDTYEQYF	TGTGCCAGCAGCCGCACAGGTTCCGATACCTACGAGCAGTACTTC
TRBV14	TRBD2	TRBJ2-3	-	CASSPIAGGGAGDTQYF	TGTGCCAGCAGCCCCATAGCGGGGGGCGGGGCAGGGGATACGCAGTATTTT
TRBV10-3	-	TRBJ1-5	-	CAISESGTSNQPQHF	TGTGCCATCAGTGAGTCGGGGACTTCCAATCAGCCCCAGCATTTT
TRBV7-9	TRBD2	TRBJ2-1	few	CASSLGGTSGLEQFF	TGTGCCAGCAGCTTAGGTGGGACTAGCGGTTTGGAGCAGTTCTTC
TRBV6-1	-	TRBJ1-1	-	CASSWTDDMNTEAFF	TGTGCCAGCAGTTGGACAGATGACATGAACACTGAAGCTTTCTTT
TRBV5-6	-	TRBJ2-5	-	CASSFRGVRETQYF	TGTGCCAGCAGCTTTAGGGGTGTTAGAGAGACCCAGTACTTC
TRBV7-4	TRBD1	TRBJ2-5	few	CATPPGQGGETQYF	TGTGCCACCCCCCCGGGACAGGGGGGAGAGACCCAGTACTTC
TRBV27	-	TRBJ1-2	-	CASSPSGQDDDYGYTF	TGTGCCAGCTCCCCCAGCGGGCAGGATGATGACTATGGCTACACCTTC
TRBV18	TRBD1	TRBJ1-1	-	CASSPDLTGSNTEAFF	TGTGCCAGCTCACCCGACTTGACAGGGTCGAACACTGAAGCTTTCTTT
TRBV6-5	-	TRBJ2-3	-	CASRQGIGLTDTQYF	TGTGCCAGCCGGCAGGGTATTGGCCTCACAGATACGCAGTATTTT
TRBV28	TRBD2	TRBJ2-7	-	CASSFRLAGTYEQYF	TGTGCCAGCAGTTTCCGACTAGCGGGTACCTACGAGCAGTACTTC
TRBV2	TRBD1	TRBJ2-5	once	CASSDRGRVEETQYF	TGTGCCAGCAGCGACAGGGGACGGGTGGAAGAGACCCAGTACTTC
TRBV4-1	-	TRBJ2-3	-	CASSQPSTGNTDTQYF	TGCGCCAGCAGCCAACCTTCGACAGGAAACACAGATACGCAGTATTTT